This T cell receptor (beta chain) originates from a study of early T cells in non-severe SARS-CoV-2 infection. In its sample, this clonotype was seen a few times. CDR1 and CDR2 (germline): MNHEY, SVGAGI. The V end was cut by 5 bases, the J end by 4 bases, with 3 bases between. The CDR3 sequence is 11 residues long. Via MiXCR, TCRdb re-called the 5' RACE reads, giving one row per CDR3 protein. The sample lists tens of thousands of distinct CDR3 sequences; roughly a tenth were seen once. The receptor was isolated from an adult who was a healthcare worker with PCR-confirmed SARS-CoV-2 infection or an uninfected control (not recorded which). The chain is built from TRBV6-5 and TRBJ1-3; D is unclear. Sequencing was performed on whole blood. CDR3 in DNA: TGTGCCAGCAGTCGGGGAAACACCATATATTTT. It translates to CASSRGNTIYF.